The 2 T cell receptor beta chains listed next were all sequenced from one sample in a study of blood T cell repertoires in COVID-19. Libraries were prepared by immunoSEQ multiplex PCR; TCRdb keeps only in-frame clonotypes and omits some of them. The table shows about 80,000 clones, with about 91% occurring only once. The sequencing sample was made of peripheral blood. Every receptor here comes from an elderly woman with acute or convalescent COVID-19.

The table lists this clone with a count of one. This chain connects TRBV25-1 to TRBJ1-1, with D possibly being TRBD1 (6 bases). Germline V lookup: CDR1 MGHDK, CDR2 SYGVNS. V lost 5 bases and J 4 bases, leaving 20 bases between the germline ends. This CDR3 region has 16 residues. As DNA, the CDR3 is TGTGCCAGCAGTCATGGACAGTCTACGAGGAGCACTGAAGCTTTCTTT. It yields the protein CASSHGQSTRSTEAFF.

This chain links TRBV9 with TRBJ2-2, with D possibly being TRBD1 (5 bases). The CDR3 loop spans 15 amino acids. Trimming took off 4 bases at V and 2 bases at J, with 12 bases between the two ends. Per the germline V gene, CDR1 is SGDLS and CDR2 is YYNGEE. Here the CDR3 reads CASSLAQGNTGELFF. CDR3 coding DNA: TGTGCCAGCAGCTTAGCTCAGGGAAACACCGGGGAGCTGTTTTTT.